This TCR beta chain derives from a study of T-cell reconstitution after alpha-beta-depleted transplantation in children. Molecular barcoding with unique molecular identifiers was used for the TCRbeta library. TCRdb redid the calling of the PCR reads with MiXCR, one entry per CDR3 protein. The table has about 580,000 distinct CDR3 sequences, under 25% seen once. The CDR3 runs 13 residues. Per the germline V gene, CDR1 is SNHLY and CDR2 is FYNNEI. V lost 7 bases to trimming and J lost 3 bases, with 13 bases between them. This clonotype has ten or more counts. The antigen remains undetermined. Study-level points and caveats: Roughly two months post-transplant, alpha-beta T cells reportedly originated from several hundred graft clones that had expanded.

This sequence was found in a boy younger than two who had a stem cell transplant for acute myeloid leukemia, so the T cells may come from the graft donor. Sequencing used PBMCs, mostly from graft donor cells, obtained 360 days after TCRalphabeta/CD19-depleted stem cell transplant. The chain joins TRBV2 to TRBJ2-7, with D tentatively TRBD1 (5 bases). The chain's CDR3 is CASMKGRDYEQYV. CDR3 nucleotide sequence: TGTGCCAGCATGAAGGGCAGGGACTACGAGCAGTACGTC.